Listed below are T cell receptor beta chains from one sample, sequenced in a study of control samples from healthy donors and cancer patients. The method was immunoSEQ multiplex PCR; TCRdb's version includes in-frame clones alone and lacks a portion of them. The repertoire has roughly 55,000 clones, over 75% of them found once; the top ten carry around 3.8%. Sequencing was carried out using blood. These receptors were taken from a man between 45 and 60 years old in good health. CDR3s include the opening cysteine and the closing phenylalanine or tryptophan. Clone size is given for some rows only: seen once, a few or many times, or a class if the clone is expanded.

v_call,clone_size,j_call,cdr3_aa
TRBV27,-,TRBJ2-2,CASSLRSGGVTGELFF
TRBV9,-,TRBJ2-5,CASSTTSGRAPETQYF
TRBV5-1,-,TRBJ2-4,CASSLALENIQYF
TRBV5-1,-,TRBJ2-7,CASSASYEQYF
TRBV28,-,TRBJ2-7,CASSFRPRGEQYF
TRBV19,-,TRBJ1-4,CASSTGPLLGIEKLFF
TRBV3-1/TRBV3-2,-,TRBJ2-2,CASSPSRNSGELFF
TRBV4-1,-,TRBJ2-5,CASSQDGTVQETQYF
TRBV5-1,-,TRBJ2-1,CASSLGLAGDREQFF
TRBV9,once,TRBJ2-3,CASSVRSSGVADTQYF
TRBV24-1,-,TRBJ2-1,CATSDPGTSGPNYNEQFF
TRBV7-8,-,TRBJ1-1,CASSLVLYTEAFF
TRBV2,-,TRBJ2-3,CASGRLAGDTDTQYF
TRBV28,-,TRBJ1-6,CASSLITGRYNSPLHF
TRBV3-1/TRBV3-2,-,TRBJ1-2,CASSQDKGHYGYTF
TRBV4-3,-,TRBJ2-7,CASSQGPGVSPYEQYF
TRBV3-1/TRBV3-2,-,TRBJ2-3,CASSLSTDTQYF
TRBV25-1,once,TRBJ1-1,CASSEFGVGNTEAFF
TRBV19,-,TRBJ2-3,CASSIDGSASTDTQYF
TRBV4-1,once,TRBJ2-1,CASSQDIRQSYDEQFF
TRBV6-2/TRBV6-3,-,TRBJ2-1,CASSYKPPGQNNEQFF
TRBV14,-,TRBJ2-3,CASSPLTGTDTQYF
TRBV28,-,TRBJ1-1,CASNPPDRNTEAFF
TRBV10-3,-,TRBJ2-7,CAISDHAWREIDEQYF
TRBV29-1,once,TRBJ2-7,CSVSSGSGGISYEQYF
TRBV7-2,-,TRBJ1-2,CASSLGQGVGGYTF
TRBV27,-,TRBJ2-7,CASSPTPPRVQYF